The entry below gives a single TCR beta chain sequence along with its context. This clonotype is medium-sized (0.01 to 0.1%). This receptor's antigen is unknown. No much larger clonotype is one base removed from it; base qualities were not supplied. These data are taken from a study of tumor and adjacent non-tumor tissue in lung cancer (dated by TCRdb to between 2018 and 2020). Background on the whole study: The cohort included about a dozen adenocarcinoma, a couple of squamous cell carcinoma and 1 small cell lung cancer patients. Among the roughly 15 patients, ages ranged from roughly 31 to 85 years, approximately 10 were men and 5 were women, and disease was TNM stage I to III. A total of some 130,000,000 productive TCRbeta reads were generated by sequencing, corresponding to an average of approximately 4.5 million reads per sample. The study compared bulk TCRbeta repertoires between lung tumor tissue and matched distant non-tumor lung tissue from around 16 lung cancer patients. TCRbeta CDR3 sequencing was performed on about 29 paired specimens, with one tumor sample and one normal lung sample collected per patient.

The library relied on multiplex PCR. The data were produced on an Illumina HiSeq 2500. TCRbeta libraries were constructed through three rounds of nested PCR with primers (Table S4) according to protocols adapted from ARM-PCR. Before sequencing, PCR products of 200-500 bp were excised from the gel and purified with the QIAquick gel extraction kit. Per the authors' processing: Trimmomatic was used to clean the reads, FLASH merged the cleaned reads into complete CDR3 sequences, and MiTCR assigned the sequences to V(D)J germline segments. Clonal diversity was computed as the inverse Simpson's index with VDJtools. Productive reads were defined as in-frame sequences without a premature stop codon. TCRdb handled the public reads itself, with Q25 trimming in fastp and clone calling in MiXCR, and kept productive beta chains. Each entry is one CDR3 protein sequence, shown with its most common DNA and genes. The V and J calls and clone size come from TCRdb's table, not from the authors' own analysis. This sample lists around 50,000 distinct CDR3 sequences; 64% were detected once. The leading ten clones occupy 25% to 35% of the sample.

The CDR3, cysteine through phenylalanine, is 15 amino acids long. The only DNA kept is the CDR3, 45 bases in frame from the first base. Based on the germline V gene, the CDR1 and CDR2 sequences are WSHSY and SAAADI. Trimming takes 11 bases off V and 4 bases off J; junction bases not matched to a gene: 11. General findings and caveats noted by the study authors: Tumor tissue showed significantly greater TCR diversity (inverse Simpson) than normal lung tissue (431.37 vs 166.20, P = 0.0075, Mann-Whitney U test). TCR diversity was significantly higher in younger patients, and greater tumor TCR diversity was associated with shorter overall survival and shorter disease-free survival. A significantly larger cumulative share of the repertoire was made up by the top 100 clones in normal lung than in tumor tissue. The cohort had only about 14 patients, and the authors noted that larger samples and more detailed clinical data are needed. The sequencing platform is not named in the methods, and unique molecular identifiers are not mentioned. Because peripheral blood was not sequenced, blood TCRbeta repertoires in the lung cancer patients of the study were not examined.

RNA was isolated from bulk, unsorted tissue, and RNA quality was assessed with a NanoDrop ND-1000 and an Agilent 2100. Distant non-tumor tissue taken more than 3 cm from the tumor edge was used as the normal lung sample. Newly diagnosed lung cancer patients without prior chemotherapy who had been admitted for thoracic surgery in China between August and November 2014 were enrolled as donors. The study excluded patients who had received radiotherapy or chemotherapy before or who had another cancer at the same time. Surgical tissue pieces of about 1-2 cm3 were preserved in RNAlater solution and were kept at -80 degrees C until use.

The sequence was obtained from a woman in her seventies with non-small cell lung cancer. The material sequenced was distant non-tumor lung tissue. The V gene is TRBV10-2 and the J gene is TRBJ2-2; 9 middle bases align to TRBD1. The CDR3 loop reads CAGLTGGLTTGELFF. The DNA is TGCGCCGGTCTAACAGGGGGCCTCACCACCGGGGAGCTGTTTTTT.